What follows are 19 T cell receptor beta chains derived from one specimen sequenced in a study of beta chain features in type 1 diabetes. cDNA synthesis used the whole RNA isolate, giving expressed TCRB sequences. The method was immunoSEQ multiplex PCR; TCRdb's version includes in-frame clones alone and lacks a portion of them. The sample shows over 40,000 clones, about half of them seen only once. The material sequenced was Tregs from blood. These TCRs come from a woman aged 18-29 years in good health.

This chain joins TRBV5-1 and TRBJ1-1; possibly TRBD1 for D (6 bases). The V end lost 3 bases, the J end lost 0 bases, and 12 bases lay between the germline ends. CDR3 length: 15 residues. Germline V CDR1 and CDR2: SGHRS, YFSETQ. The CDR3 nucleotides read TGCGCCAGCAGCTACTCAGGGGCCTTGAACACTGAAGCTTTCTTT. Encoded protein: CASSYSGALNTEAFF. Full variable domain (remainder filled in from reference TRBV5-1 and TRBJ1-1): KAGVTQTPRYLIKTRGQQVTLSCSPISGHRSVSWYQQTPGQGLQFLFEYFSETQRNKGNFPGRFSGRQFSNSRSEMNVSTLELGDSALYLCASSYSGALNTEAFFGQGTRLTVV.

This clone has only a few counts. The CDR3 DNA follows: TGTGCCAGCAGCCCCGCAGGGGGCCGCACTGAAGCTTTCTTT. Translation: CASSPAGGRTEAFF. This chain uses TRBV7-2 with TRBJ1-1, with TRBD1 matching over 8 bases. Germline V gene lookup returns CDR1 SGHTA and CDR2 FQGNSA. Trimming removed 5 bases from V and 4 bases from J; junction bases left unmatched: 6. The CDR3 spans 14 residues.

V usage is TRBV18 and J usage is TRBJ2-1; a weak D match, TRBD2 (6 bases). Germline loops: CDR1 KGHSH, CDR2 LQKENI. This CDR3 has 16 residues. V was clipped by 4 bases and J by 0 bases, with 13 bases between them. The CDR3 loop is CASSLGTPSSYNEQFF. The DNA of the CDR3 is TGTGCCAGCTCACTCGGGACTCCAAGCTCCTACAATGAGCAGTTCTTC.

The rearrangement uses TRBV4-2 and TRBJ1-4, with D maybe TRBD1 (5 bases). The CDR3 contains 14 residues. V was clipped by 1 base and J by 3 bases, with 6 bases between them. The germline V gene has CDR1 LGHNA and CDR2 YNFKEQ. The CDR3 sequence: CASSQGQSNEKLFF. CDR3 nucleotide sequence: TGTGCCAGCAGCCAAGGACAGTCTAATGAAAAACTGTTTTTT.

The chain employs TRBV7-9 and TRBJ1-5; 10 bases line up with TRBD1. V was pared by 5 bases and J by 5 bases, with 3 bases of the junction left unmatched. Looked up from germline, CDR1 is SEHNR and CDR2 is FQNEAQ (reference sequence). CDR3 size: 14 residues. The chain's CDR3 is CASSQTGGHQPQHF. The CDR3 DNA reads as TGTGCCAGCAGCCAGACAGGGGGCCATCAGCCCCAGCATTTT.

The genes are TRBV2 and TRBJ2-2; D unclear. CDR3 length: 13 residues. CDR1 and CDR2 (germline): SNHLY, FYNNEI. V lost 7 bases, J lost 6 bases, and 12 bases lay in between. The chain's CDR3 is CASTEHQAGELFF. DNA of the CDR3: TGTGCCAGCACGGAACACCAGGCCGGGGAGCTGTTTTTT.

This clone was seen a few times. The chain employs TRBV27 and TRBJ2-5; D is uncertain. The CDR3 runs to 14 residues. Germline assignment: CDR1 MNHEY and CDR2 SMNVEV (reference sequence). Trimming removed 3 bases at V and 1 base at J, with 9 bases between. CDR3 amino acids: CASSLSRLQETQYF. DNA for the CDR3: TGTGCCAGCAGTTTGTCCCGACTCCAAGAGACCCAGTACTTC.

The J gene is TRBJ2-5, the V gene TRBV18; TRBD1 matches at 9 bases. Germline assignment: CDR1 KGHSH and CDR2 LQKENI. Trimming took 0 bases from V and 4 from J; bases not matched to a gene: 0. This CDR3 contains 14 residues. The CDR3 sequence: CASSPPGQGETQYF. For the CDR3, the DNA is TGTGCCAGCTCACCACCGGGACAGGGAGAGACCCAGTACTTC.

This sequence joins TRBV5-6 and TRBJ2-6; tentative D call: TRBD2 (5 bases). The CDR3 sequence is 16 residues long. Germline values: CDR1 SGHDT, CDR2 YYEEEE. Trimming stripped 0 bases from V and 1 base from J, with 8 bases between. The CDR3 is CASSLAGGSGANVLTF. In nucleotides, the CDR3 is TGTGCCAGCAGCTTGGCGGGCGGGTCTGGGGCCAACGTCCTGACTTTC. Full variable domain (remainder filled in from reference TRBV5-6 and TRBJ2-6): DAGVTQSPTHLIKTRGQQVTLRCSPKSGHDTVSWYQQALGQGPQFIFQYYEEEERQRGNFPDRFSGHQFPNYSSELNVNALLLGDSALYLCASSLAGGSGANVLTFGAGSRLTVL.

The chain combines TRBV7-9 with TRBJ1-5, with 7 bases lining up with TRBD1. J was trimmed by 7 bases and V by 5 bases; bases with no gene match: 8. This CDR3 has 14 amino acids. Per germline, CDR1 SEHNR and CDR2 FQNEAQ (reference sequence). The CDR3 DNA sequence: TGTGCCAGCAGCCCGGAGGGGGCAGGACAGCCCCAGCATTTT. This translates into CASSPEGAGQPQHF.

V gene TRBV19 combines with J gene TRBJ1-4, with TRBD1 identical over 8 bases. The V gene's germline CDR1 is LNHDA and CDR2 SQIVND (reference sequence). There are 20 residues in the CDR3. J gave up 15 bases and V 2 bases, and 29 bases lay outside the gene matches. The DNA for the CDR3 is TGTGCCAGTAGTATATACGGGACAGGTGTAGAGGTTTTCGGCCCGGATAGGATGTTTTTT. Translation gives CASSIYGTGVEVFGPDRMFF.

At least ten counts were recorded for this clone. The chain employs TRBV5-1 and TRBJ2-7, with D possibly TRBD2 on 6 matching bases. Germline CDR1 SGHRS, CDR2 YFSETQ. The V and J ends lost 2 bases and 2 bases respectively, with 14 bases between them. This CDR3 region has 15 residues. CDR3 region: CASSLRLAQTYEQYF. The CDR3 DNA sequence: TGCGCCAGCAGCTTACGGCTAGCGCAAACCTACGAGCAGTACTTC.

The table lists this clone with a count of one. This sequence joins TRBV18 and TRBJ2-5; D perhaps matches TRBD2 (6 bases). Germline V CDR1 and CDR2: KGHSH, LQKENI. V was cut by 3 bases and J by 5 bases, with 16 bases left in between. CDR3 length equals 15 residues. The CDR3 coding sequence is TGTGCCAGCTCACCCGGTGGGGAGGTTTCTGAGACCCAGTACTTC. Translated: CASSPGGEVSETQYF.

V usage is TRBV18 and J usage is TRBJ2-1, with D perhaps matching TRBD2 (5 bases). The V and J ends lost 3 bases and 5 bases respectively, with 11 bases between them. This CDR3 is built from 14 residues. Germline V CDR1 and CDR2: KGHSH, LQKENI. The CDR3 nucleotides read TGTGCCAGCTCACCGTTAGCGACTGACAATGAGCAGTTCTTC. Its protein product is CASSPLATDNEQFF.

The genes are TRBV6-6 and TRBJ2-5, with 8 bases matching TRBD2. The junction had 12 bases not matched to a gene; V was cut back by 8 bases and J by 4 bases. Germline V lookup: CDR1 MNHNY, CDR2 SVGAGI (reference sequence). The CDR3 runs 15 residues. Here the CDR3 reads CASALSGSRGETQYF. The CDR3 DNA reads as TGTGCCAGCGCCCTAAGCGGGAGTCGGGGAGAGACCCAGTACTTC.

The CDR3 sequence is CASSFASGTGANVLTF. The CDR3 DNA reads as TGTGCCAGCAGCTTCGCTTCAGGGACTGGGGCCAACGTCCTGACTTTC. The rearrangement joins TRBV7-2 to TRBJ2-6, with a weak D call TRBD1 (5 bases). Trimming cost V 3 bases and J 2 bases, with 11 bases left between them. Germline CDR1 SGHTA, CDR2 FQGNSA. CDR3 length: 16 amino acids.

This clone was detected a few times. This chain joins TRBV7-6 and TRBJ1-1, with D tentatively TRBD1 (6 bases). This CDR3 has 15 amino acids. The V gene lost 0 bases and the J gene lost 6 bases, with 14 bases spanning the gap. Germline V gives CDR1 SGHVS, CDR2 FNYEAQ. CDR3 in DNA: TGTGCCAGCAGCTTAGCGGCAGGGGTGGTGGCTGAAGCTTTCTTT. Its translation is CASSLAAGVVAEAFF.

This clone was seen once. V is TRBV27 and J is TRBJ2-7, with D uncertain. Looked up from germline, CDR1 is MNHEY and CDR2 is SMNVEV (reference sequence). Trimming pared 5 bases from V and 4 bases from J, leaving 6 bases between. The CDR3 sequence is 11 residues long. DNA for the CDR3: TGTGCCAGCAGTGCCCGGTACGAGCAGTACTTC. Amino acids: CASSARYEQYF.

The sample holds a few counts of this clone. This sequence joins TRBV29-1 and TRBJ2-5; weak D call: TRBD2 (6 bases). The V gene lost 5 bases and the J gene lost 5 bases, with 12 bases spanning the gap. The CDR3 is 12 residues long. Germline CDR1 and CDR2: SQVTM and ANQGSEA. The DNA for the CDR3 is TGCAGCGTTAGGAGGGATGGTGAGACCCAGTACTTC. It translates to CSVRRDGETQYF.